A single sample is the source of the 30 T cell receptor beta chains below, sequenced in a study of cytomegalovirus exposure and HLA in healthy donors. PCR employed 60 Vbeta and 13 Jbeta primers. Sequenced by immunoSEQ multiplex PCR; TCRdb stores in-frame clones only, minus some. The data show about 160,000 clones, 70% to 80% seen once. The specimen was PBMCs. These receptors were taken from a human donor in good health.

The genes are TRBV5-1 and TRBJ2-3; TRBD2 might be the D (5 bases). Between the trimmed V and J ends, which lost 0 bases and 0 bases, there was a span of 5 bases. The CDR3 is made up of 14 amino acids. CDR1 and CDR2 (germline): SGHRS, YFSETQ. This chain's CDR3 is CASSLGTSTDTQYF. CDR3 sequence (DNA): TGCGCCAGCAGCTTGGGGACTAGCACAGATACGCAGTATTTT.

This sequence joins TRBV28 and TRBJ2-1; 7 bases align to TRBD1. J was trimmed by 5 bases and V by 5 bases; bases with no gene match: 9. The CDR3 runs to 15 residues. Germline V gene lookup returns CDR1 MDHEN and CDR2 SYDVKM. The CDR3 sequence: CASSLRQGPNNEQFF. CDR3 nucleotide sequence: TGTGCCAGCAGTCTTCGACAGGGACCCAACAATGAGCAGTTCTTC.

CDR3 in amino acids: CASRTTGSNTEAFF. The CDR3 DNA reads TGTGCCAGCAGAACGACAGGATCGAACACTGAAGCTTTCTTT. The chain joins TRBV6-5 to TRBJ1-1, with a possible D match to TRBD1 (6 bases). Germline V gene sequence: CDR1 MNHEY, CDR2 SVGAGI. The germline V and J ends were trimmed by 6 bases and 1 base, with 12 bases remaining between them. The CDR3 runs to 14 residues.

J is TRBJ1-1 and V is TRBV7-9; TRBD1 might be the D (5 bases). V was pared by 5 bases and J by 0 bases, with 16 bases between. Germline lookup yields CDR1 SEHNR and CDR2 FQNEAQ (reference sequence). CDR3 size: 16 residues. The CDR3 reads CASSPGDGGLNTEAFF. The DNA of the CDR3 is TGTGCCAGCAGCCCCGGGGACGGGGGGTTGAACACTGAAGCTTTCTTT.

This chain uses TRBV10-1 with TRBJ2-3; the D gene is possibly TRBD2 (6 bases). The V and J ends lost 10 bases and 7 bases respectively, with 18 bases between them. There are 13 residues in the CDR3. Germline V gives CDR1 WNHNN, CDR2 SYGVQD (reference sequence). The CDR3 protein is CATAGGTVHTQYF. CDR3 DNA: TGCGCCACCGCCGGGGGTACGGTTCATACGCAGTATTTT.

This sequence joins TRBV15 and TRBJ1-1; TRBD1 aligns across 8 bases. The V gene end was trimmed by 7 bases and the J gene end by 4 bases; junction bases not matched to a gene: 14. The CDR3 sequence is 16 residues long. In germline, CDR1 is LNHNV, CDR2 YYDKDF (reference sequence). This CDR3 is CATTADRGKSRTEAFF. The CDR3 DNA follows: TGTGCCACCACGGCCGACAGGGGAAAATCGCGCACTGAAGCTTTCTTT. Looking up the rest from reference TRBV15 and TRBJ1-1 gives the full variable domain: DAMVIQNPRYQVTQFGKPVTLSCSQTLNHNVMYWYQQKSSQAPKLLFHYYDKDFNNEADTPDNFQSRRPNTSFCFLDIRSPGLGDTAMYLCATTADRGKSRTEAFFGQGTRLTVV.

The chain carries TRBV10-3 and TRBJ2-1, with 7 bases aligning to TRBD1. V gave up 6 bases and J gave up 5 bases; unmatched junction bases: 4. The germline gives CDR1 ENHRY, CDR2 SYGVKD. The CDR3 is made up of 13 amino acids. The DNA of the CDR3 is TGTGCCATCAGGGGGGACAGACACAATGAGCAGTTCTTC. Translating gives CAIRGDRHNEQFF.

This chain connects TRBV11-1 to TRBJ2-1; 7 bases agree with TRBD1. The junction had 14 bases not matched to a gene; V was cut back by 5 bases and J by 1 base. Germline values: CDR1 SGHAT, CDR2 FQDESV (reference sequence). There are 18 residues in the CDR3. CDR3 region: CASSRGPQGVQSYNEQFF. The CDR3 coding sequence is TGTGCCAGCAGCAGGGGCCCGCAGGGGGTTCAATCCTACAATGAGCAGTTCTTC.

This clone was picked up one time. The V gene is TRBV11-3, the J gene TRBJ2-7; TRBD2 aligns across 7 bases. This CDR3 has 15 residues. Germline CDR1 is SGHNT and CDR2 is YENEEA. The V segment lost 5 bases and the J segment 1 base; nucleotides outside the gene matches: 8. CDR3 sequence (DNA): TGTGCCAGCAGCCTCGAAGCGGGACCATCCTACGAGCAGTACTTC. Translation gives CASSLEAGPSYEQYF.

The rearrangement links TRBV6-5 to TRBJ1-1; D is unresolved. Germline loops: CDR1 MNHEY, CDR2 SVGAGI. The CDR3 loop spans 14 amino acids. V was trimmed by 6 bases and J by 0 bases, leaving 11 bases between them. The CDR3: CASSRGLMNTEAFF. CDR3 DNA sequence: TGTGCCAGCAGCCGAGGACTTATGAACACTGAAGCTTTCTTT.

The chain links TRBV28 to TRBJ2-1, with TRBD2 matching 9 bases. The CDR3 extends over 16 amino acids. CDR1 MDHEN and CDR2 SYDVKM come from the germline V gene. V was clipped by 5 bases and J by 9 bases; unmatched bases: 14. The CDR3 loop reads CASSLNRLAERGEQFF. The CDR3 DNA follows: TGTGCCAGCAGTCTCAACCGACTAGCGGAAAGGGGTGAGCAGTTCTTC.

This chain connects TRBV14 to TRBJ1-2; TRBD1 agrees at 11 bases. The trim removed 0 bases at V and 2 bases at J, leaving 8 bases unmatched. Germline V gene data show CDR1 as SGHDN and CDR2 as FVKESK. The CDR3 consists of 18 residues. Here the CDR3 reads CASSQEGTGGILNYGYTF. CDR3 nucleotides: TGTGCCAGCAGCCAAGAAGGGACAGGGGGTATTCTGAACTATGGCTACACCTTC. Full variable domain (remainder filled in from reference TRBV14 and TRBJ1-2): EAGVTQFPSHSVIEKGQTVTLRCDPISGHDNLYWYRRVMGKEIKFLLHFVKESKQDESGMPNNRFLAERTGGTYSTLKVQPAELEDSGVYFCASSQEGTGGILNYGYTFGSGTRLTVV.

The CDR3 loop reads CASSFRPGDYNEQFF. CDR3 nucleotides: TGCGCCAGCAGCTTCCGGCCAGGGGATTACAATGAGCAGTTCTTC. The rearrangement links TRBV5-1 to TRBJ2-1, with a tentative D call TRBD1 (6 bases). V lost 2 bases to trimming and J lost 4 bases, with 13 bases between them. Germline assignment: CDR1 SGHRS and CDR2 YFSETQ. The CDR3 runs to 15 residues.

The V call is TRBV28, the J call TRBJ2-7, with no clear D. The CDR3 has 14 residues. V lost 5 bases to trimming and J lost 3 bases, with 14 bases between them. Germline CDR1 is MDHEN and CDR2 is SYDVKM. CDR3 residues: CASSLETLNYEQYF. CDR3 DNA: TGTGCCAGCAGTCTAGAAACCCTTAACTACGAGCAGTACTTC.

J is TRBJ1-1 and V is TRBV5-1; 7 nucleotides align to TRBD1. The CDR3 covers 17 residues. Losses at the gene ends were 0 bases for V and 5 bases for J; bases not matched to a gene: 13. Germline V CDR1 and CDR2: SGHRS, YFSETQ. DNA of the CDR3: TGCGCCAGCAGCTTGGCTCGACGGACAGGAGAGTTGACTGAAGCTTTCTTT. Translating it yields CASSLARRTGELTEAFF.

The chain couples TRBV19 to TRBJ2-7, with D possibly matching TRBD2 (5 bases). The CDR3 has 14 residues. V lost 4 bases and J 1 base, leaving 11 bases between the germline ends. The V gene's germline CDR1 is LNHDA and CDR2 SQIVND (reference sequence). CDR3 protein: CASSTSSGSYEQYF. Written as DNA, the CDR3 is TGTGCCAGTAGTACGTCCAGCGGATCCTACGAGCAGTACTTC. The full variable domain, its missing parts supplied by reference TRBV19 and TRBJ2-7, is DGGITQSPKYLFRKEGQNVTLSCEQNLNHDAMYWYRQDPGQGLRLIYYSQIVNDFQKGDIAEGYSVSREKKESFPLTVTSAQKNPTAFYLCASSTSSGSYEQYFGPGTRLTVT.

This clone has just a few counts. The V and J genes are TRBV19 and TRBJ1-5; TRBD1 agrees at 7 bases. V dropped 5 bases and J dropped 1; count of bases not matched to a gene: 8. Germline loops: CDR1 LNHDA, CDR2 SQIVND (reference sequence). The CDR3 covers 16 residues. The CDR3 spells CASSWKDRVSNQPQHF. The CDR3 bases are TGTGCCAGTAGTTGGAAAGACAGGGTAAGCAATCAGCCCCAGCATTTT.

The V call is TRBV5-8, the J call TRBJ1-5; D possibly corresponds to TRBD1 (5 bases). V lost 2 bases and J lost 0, with 15 bases in between. Germline loops: CDR1 SGHTS, CDR2 YDEGEE. The CDR3 loop spans 17 amino acids. The CDR3 loop reads CASSFVRGGYSNQPQHF. The CDR3 nucleotides are TGTGCCAGCAGCTTTGTACGGGGGGGATATAGCAATCAGCCCCAGCATTTT.

The rearrangement uses TRBV28 and TRBJ1-5; 8 bases match TRBD1. J lost 4 bases, V lost 0 bases, and 8 bases had no gene match. Germline CDR1 is MDHEN and CDR2 is SYDVKM. CDR3 size: 17 residues. The CDR3 DNA is TGTGCCAGCAGTTTATGGGTCGGGGACAGGCAAAATCAGCCCCAGCATTTT. Its protein product is CASSLWVGDRQNQPQHF.

This clone was seen a handful of times. This rearrangement joins TRBV6-6 to TRBJ1-1; 10 bases agree with TRBD1. The junction had 10 bases not matched to a gene; V was cut back by 7 bases and J by 2 bases. The CDR3 is 16 residues long. Germline CDR1 is MNHNY and CDR2 is SVGAGI (reference sequence). The CDR3 reads CASKSPGQGPNTEAFF. In DNA, the CDR3 is TGTGCCAGCAAGTCCCCGGGACAGGGGCCAAACACTGAAGCTTTCTTT.

This clone has only one observation. The chain carries TRBV18 and TRBJ1-5, with a possible D match to TRBD1 (5 bases). There are 14 residues in the CDR3. Trimming removed 2 bases at V and 3 bases at J, with 8 bases between. Germline V gene lookup returns CDR1 KGHSH and CDR2 LQKENI. The CDR3 loop reads CASSPSGDNQPQHF. The DNA of the CDR3 is TGTGCCAGCTCACCATCGGGGGACAATCAGCCCCAGCATTTT. The whole variable domain, remainder taken from reference TRBV18 and TRBJ1-5, is NAGVMQNPRHLVRRRGQEARLRCSPMKGHSHVYWYRQLPEEGLKFMVYLQKENIIDESGMPKERFSAEFPKEGPSILRIQQVVRGDSAAYFCASSPSGDNQPQHFGDGTRLSIL.

V gene TRBV19 combines with J gene TRBJ1-3; 7 nucleotides align to TRBD1. This CDR3 has 15 amino acids. V shed 5 bases, J shed 0 bases, and the junction held 4 bases outside the gene matches. Germline V gene sequence: CDR1 LNHDA, CDR2 SQIVND (reference sequence). In DNA form, the CDR3 reads TGTGCCAGTAGTCTGGGACAGCCCTCTGGAAACACCATATATTTT. It specifies CASSLGQPSGNTIYF.

The chain employs TRBV19 and TRBJ1-2, with TRBD1 identical over 10 bases. V lost 8 bases and J lost 3; bases outside the gene matches: 18. This CDR3 is 18 amino acids long. In germline, CDR1 is LNHDA, CDR2 SQIVND (reference sequence). CDR3 region: CASGTGARRTRGDYGYTF. CDR3 sequence (DNA): TGTGCCAGTGGGACAGGGGCTCGCCGGACCCGGGGGGACTATGGCTACACCTTC. The whole variable domain, filled in from reference TRBV19 and TRBJ1-2, reads DGGITQSPKYLFRKEGQNVTLSCEQNLNHDAMYWYRQDPGQGLRLIYYSQIVNDFQKGDIAEGYSVSREKKESFPLTVTSAQKNPTAFYLCASGTGARRTRGDYGYTFGSGTRLTVV.

V gene TRBV28 combines with J gene TRBJ1-2, with D possibly being TRBD1 (6 bases). Per germline, CDR1 MDHEN and CDR2 SYDVKM. V was trimmed by 3 bases and J by 7 bases, leaving 15 bases between them. The CDR3 spans 14 residues. CDR3 sequence: CASSFQTSRGGYTF. CDR3 DNA: TGTGCCAGCAGTTTCCAAACATCCAGGGGTGGCTACACCTTC.

V and J are TRBV5-6 and TRBJ2-5; 10 nucleotides line up with TRBD1. The germline V gene encodes CDR1 SGHDT and CDR2 YYEEEE. The CDR3 contains 14 residues. The ends lost 6 bases at V and 2 bases at J; junction bases unmatched: 4. CDR3: CASNLDRGQETQYF. In DNA, the CDR3 is TGTGCCAGCAACCTGGACAGGGGGCAAGAGACCCAGTACTTC.

This clone has only a few counts. The gene calls are TRBV11-3 and TRBJ1-1, with 8 bases fitting TRBD1. Germline CDR1 and CDR2: SGHNT and YENEEA. The CDR3 is 12 amino acids. Germline trimming cut 1 base from V and 12 bases from J; bases unmatched to any gene: 4. CDR3 sequence reads: CASSLGTGPTFF. The CDR3 nucleotides are TGTGCCAGCAGCTTAGGGACAGGGCCGACTTTCTTT.

This rearrangement joins TRBV10-3 to TRBJ2-5; 10 nucleotides match TRBD1. Trimming cost V 4 bases and J 2 bases; bases outside gene matches: 10. The germline V gene has CDR1 ENHRY and CDR2 SYGVKD. The length of the CDR3 is 17 residues. The DNA of the CDR3 is TGTGCCATCAGTGCCCTAGTTCCGGGACAGGGGCAAGAGACCCAGTACTTC. Translation gives CAISALVPGQGQETQYF.

V gene TRBV25-1 combines with J gene TRBJ2-2, with 7 bases fitting TRBD1. Germline CDR1 and CDR2: MGHDK and SYGVNS. This CDR3 comprises 16 residues. Germline trimming cut 2 bases from V and 6 bases from J; bases unmatched to any gene: 9. The CDR3 loop reads CASSEISGQIPGELFF. CDR3 nucleotide sequence: TGTGCCAGCAGTGAAATATCGGGACAGATCCCCGGGGAGCTGTTTTTT.

The sample holds one count of this clone. The gene calls are TRBV6-1 and TRBJ2-4, with D maybe TRBD1 (6 bases). CDR1 MNHNS and CDR2 SASEGT come from the germline V gene. This CDR3 region has 16 residues. V dropped 3 bases and J dropped 0 bases, with 12 bases sitting between them. CDR3 in amino acids: CASSEPGQGAKNIQYF. Written as DNA, the CDR3 is TGTGCCAGCAGTGAGCCGGGACAAGGAGCCAAAAACATTCAGTACTTC.

The CDR3 loop is CATSRDKEPGETQYF. CDR3 DNA: TGTGCCACCAGCAGAGATAAGGAACCCGGGGAGACCCAGTACTTC. V usage is TRBV15 and J usage is TRBJ2-5, with no clear D. The V gene lost 0 bases and the J gene lost 5 bases, with 13 bases spanning the gap. The CDR3 runs 15 residues. CDR1 and CDR2 (germline): LNHNV, YYDKDF (reference sequence).